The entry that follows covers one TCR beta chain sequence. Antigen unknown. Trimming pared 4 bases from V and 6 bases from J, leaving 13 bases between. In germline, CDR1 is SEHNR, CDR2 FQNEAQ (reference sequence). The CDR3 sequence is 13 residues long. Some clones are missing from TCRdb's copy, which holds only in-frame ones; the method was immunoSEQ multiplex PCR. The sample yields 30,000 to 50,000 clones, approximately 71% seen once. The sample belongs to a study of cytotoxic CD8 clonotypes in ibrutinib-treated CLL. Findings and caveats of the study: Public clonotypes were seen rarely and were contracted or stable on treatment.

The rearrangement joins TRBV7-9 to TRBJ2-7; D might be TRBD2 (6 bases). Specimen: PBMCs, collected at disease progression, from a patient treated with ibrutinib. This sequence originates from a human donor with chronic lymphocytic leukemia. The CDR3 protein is CASSSRETREQYF. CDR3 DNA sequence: TGTGCCAGCAGCTCCCGGGAGACTCGCGAGCAGTACTTC.